The T cell receptor (beta chain) under discussion was sequenced for a study of T cells in Graves' hyperthyroidism and ophthalmopathy. About this clonotype itself: What it recognizes is unknown.

Findings and limits, study-wide: Progression to ophthalmopathy was predicted a median of 6.5 months early. Blood also carried most thyroid clonotypes expanded above 0.001.

The germline V gene encodes CDR1 SGHTA and CDR2 FQGNSA. CDR3 size: 15 residues. Trimming stripped 3 bases from V and 0 bases from J, with 11 bases between. Uncontrolled infection, other autoimmune disease, pregnancy or lactation excluded patients. The diagnoses drew upon clinical symptoms, serum thyroxine and TRAb, thyroid ultrasound and orbital computed tomography. TCR beta CDR3 regions were amplified from RNA transcripts. The HTBI primer set drove a first-round RT-PCR of the TCR CDR3. MiXCR, applied by TCRdb to the multiplex PCR reads, yields one record per CDR3 protein. The sample records around 660,000 distinct CDR3 sequences, about 45% being singletons.

This chain links TRBV7-2 with TRBJ1-1; D is unclear. The material sequenced was peripheral blood or thyroid tissue (not recorded which). The TCR sequence derives from an adult man with Graves' disease, either hyperthyroidism or ophthalmopathy (not recorded which). In DNA, the CDR3 is TGTGCCAGCAGCTTGGAACCCGTAGTGAACACTGAAGCTTTCTTT. Protein: CASSLEPVVNTEAFF.